The T cell receptor (beta chain) under discussion was sequenced for a study of cytomegalovirus exposure and HLA in healthy donors. About the research overall: Of 300 to 500 genotyped donors, about 80% grouped in the Caucasian-associated ancestry cluster.

Comments on this clone: Relative to the germline gene, one junction end is altered; a read error may explain this.

Germline CDR1 reads SSHAT; CDR2 reads FNYEAQ (reference sequence). This CDR3 is 13 amino acids long. Primers: 60 Vbeta forward and 13 Jbeta reverse. Some clones are missing from TCRdb's copy, which holds only in-frame ones; the method was immunoSEQ multiplex PCR. The sample has fewer than 250,000 clones, 79% seen once. What was sequenced was PBMCs. This receptor was obtained from a male donor in good health and CMV-seropositive. This chain joins TRBV7-7 and TRBJ1-1; no firm D call. CDR3 protein: CASSLTVNTEAFF. Here the CDR3 DNA reads TGTGCTAGCAGCTTAACGGTGAACACTGAAGCTTTCTTT. Supplemented by reference TRBV7-7 and TRBJ1-1, the full variable domain reads GAGVSQSPRYKVTKRGQDVTLRCDPISSHATLYWYQQALGQGPEFLTYFNYEAQPDKSGLPSDRFSAERPEGSISTLTIQRTEQRDSAMYRCASSLTVNTEAFFGQGTRLTVV.